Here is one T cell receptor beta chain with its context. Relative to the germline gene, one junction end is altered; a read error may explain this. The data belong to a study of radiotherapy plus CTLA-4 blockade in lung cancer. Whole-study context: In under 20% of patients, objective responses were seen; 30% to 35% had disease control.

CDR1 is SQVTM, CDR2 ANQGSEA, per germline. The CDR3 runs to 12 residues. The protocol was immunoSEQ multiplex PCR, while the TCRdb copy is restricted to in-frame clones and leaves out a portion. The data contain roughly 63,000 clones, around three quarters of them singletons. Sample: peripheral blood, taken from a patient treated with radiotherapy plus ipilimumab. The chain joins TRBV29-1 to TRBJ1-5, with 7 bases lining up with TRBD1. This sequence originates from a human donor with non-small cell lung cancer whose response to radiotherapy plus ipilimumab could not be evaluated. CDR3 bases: TGCAGCGTTGGAGGGGGCGATCAGTCCCAGCATTTT. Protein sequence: CSVGGGDQSQHF.